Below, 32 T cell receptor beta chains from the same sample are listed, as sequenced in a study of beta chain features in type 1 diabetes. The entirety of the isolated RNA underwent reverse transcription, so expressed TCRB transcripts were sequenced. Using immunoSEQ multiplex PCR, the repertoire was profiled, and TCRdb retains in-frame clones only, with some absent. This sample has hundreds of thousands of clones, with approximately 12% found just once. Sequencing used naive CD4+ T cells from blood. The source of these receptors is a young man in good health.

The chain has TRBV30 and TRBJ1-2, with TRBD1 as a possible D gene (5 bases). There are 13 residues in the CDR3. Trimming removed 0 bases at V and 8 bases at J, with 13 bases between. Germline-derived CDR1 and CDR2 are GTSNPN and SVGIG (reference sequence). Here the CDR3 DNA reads TGTGCCTGGAGTGTACGAGGGGCGGGGGGCTACACCTTC. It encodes CAWSVRGAGGYTF.

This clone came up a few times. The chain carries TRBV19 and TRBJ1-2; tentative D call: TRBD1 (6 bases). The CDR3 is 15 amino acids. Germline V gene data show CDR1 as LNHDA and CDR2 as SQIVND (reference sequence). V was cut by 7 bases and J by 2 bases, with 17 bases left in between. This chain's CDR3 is CASKVDEQGNYGYTF. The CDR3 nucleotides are TGTGCCAGTAAGGTCGATGAACAGGGAAACTATGGCTACACCTTC.

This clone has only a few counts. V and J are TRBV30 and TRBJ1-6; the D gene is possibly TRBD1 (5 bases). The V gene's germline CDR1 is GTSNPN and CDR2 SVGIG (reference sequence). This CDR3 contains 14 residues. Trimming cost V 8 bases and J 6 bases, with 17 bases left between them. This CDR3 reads CAMGTGGLNSPLHF. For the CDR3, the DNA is TGTGCCATGGGGACCGGGGGACTTAATTCACCCCTCCACTTT.

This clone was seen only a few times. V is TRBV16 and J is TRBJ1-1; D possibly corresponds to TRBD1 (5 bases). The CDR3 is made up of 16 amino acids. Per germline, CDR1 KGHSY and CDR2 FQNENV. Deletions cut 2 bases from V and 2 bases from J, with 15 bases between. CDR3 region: CASSQNAWQGNTEAFF. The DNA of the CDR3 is TGTGCCAGCAGCCAAAATGCGTGGCAGGGAAACACTGAAGCTTTCTTT.

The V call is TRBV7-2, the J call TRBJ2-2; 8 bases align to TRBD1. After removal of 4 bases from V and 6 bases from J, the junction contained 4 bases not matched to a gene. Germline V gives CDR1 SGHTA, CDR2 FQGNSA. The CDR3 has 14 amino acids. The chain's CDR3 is CASSSSGGPGELFF. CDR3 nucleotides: TGTGCCAGCAGCTCCTCAGGGGGCCCCGGGGAGCTGTTTTTT.

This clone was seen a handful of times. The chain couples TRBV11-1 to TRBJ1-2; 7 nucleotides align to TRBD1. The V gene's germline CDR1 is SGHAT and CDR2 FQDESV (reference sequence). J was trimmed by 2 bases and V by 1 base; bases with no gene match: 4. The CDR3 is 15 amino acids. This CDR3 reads CASSLVAGQNYGYTF. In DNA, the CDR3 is TGTGCCAGCAGCTTAGTTGCGGGACAGAACTATGGCTACACCTTC.

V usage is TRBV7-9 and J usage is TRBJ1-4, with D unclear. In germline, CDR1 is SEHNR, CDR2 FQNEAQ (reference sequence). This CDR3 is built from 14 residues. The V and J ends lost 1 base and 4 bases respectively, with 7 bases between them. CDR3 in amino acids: CASSLGAFNEKLFF. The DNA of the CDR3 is TGTGCCAGCAGCTTAGGAGCGTTTAATGAAAAACTGTTTTTT. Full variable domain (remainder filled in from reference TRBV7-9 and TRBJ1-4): DTGVSQNPRHKITKRGQNVTFRCDPISEHNRLYWYRQTLGQGPEFLTYFQNEAQLEKSRLLSDRFSAERPKGSFSTLEIQRTEQGDSAMYLCASSLGAFNEKLFFGSGTQLSVL.

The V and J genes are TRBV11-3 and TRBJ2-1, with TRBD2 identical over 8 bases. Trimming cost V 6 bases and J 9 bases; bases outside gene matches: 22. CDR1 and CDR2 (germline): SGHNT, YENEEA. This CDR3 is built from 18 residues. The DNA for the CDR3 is TGTGCCAGCAGTCCCGACGGGCTACGTAGCGGGGATATGGGTGAGCAGTTCTTC. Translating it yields CASSPDGLRSGDMGEQFF.

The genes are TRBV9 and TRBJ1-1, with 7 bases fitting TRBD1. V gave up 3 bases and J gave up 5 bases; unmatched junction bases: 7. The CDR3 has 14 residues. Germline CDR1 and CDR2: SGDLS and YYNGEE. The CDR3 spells CASSAEGARTEAFF. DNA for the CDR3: TGTGCCAGCAGCGCCGAGGGGGCGCGGACTGAAGCTTTCTTT.

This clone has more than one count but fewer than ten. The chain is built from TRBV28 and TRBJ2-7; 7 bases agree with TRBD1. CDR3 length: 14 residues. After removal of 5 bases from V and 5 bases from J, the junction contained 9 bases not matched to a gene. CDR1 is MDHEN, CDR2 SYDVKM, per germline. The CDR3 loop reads CASSLGQVFHEQYF. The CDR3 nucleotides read TGTGCCAGCAGTCTAGGACAGGTGTTTCACGAGCAGTACTTC.

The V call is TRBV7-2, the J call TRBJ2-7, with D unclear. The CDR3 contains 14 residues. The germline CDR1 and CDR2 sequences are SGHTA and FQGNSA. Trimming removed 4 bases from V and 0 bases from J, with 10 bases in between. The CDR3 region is CASSSRPSSYEQYF. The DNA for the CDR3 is TGTGCCAGCAGCTCGCGCCCTAGCTCCTACGAGCAGTACTTC.

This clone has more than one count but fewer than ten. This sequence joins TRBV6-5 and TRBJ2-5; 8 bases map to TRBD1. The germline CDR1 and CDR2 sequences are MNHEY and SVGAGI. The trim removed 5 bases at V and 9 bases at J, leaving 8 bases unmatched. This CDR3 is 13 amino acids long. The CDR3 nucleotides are TGTGCCAGCAGTAGACAGGGGCGAGGGGCCCAGTACTTC. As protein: CASSRQGRGAQYF.

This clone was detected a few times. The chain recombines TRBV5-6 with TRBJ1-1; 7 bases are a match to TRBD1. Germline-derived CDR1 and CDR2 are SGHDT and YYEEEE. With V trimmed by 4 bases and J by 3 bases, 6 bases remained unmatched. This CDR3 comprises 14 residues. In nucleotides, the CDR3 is TGTGCCAGCAGCGGATTGACAGGGCACACTGAAGCTTTCTTT. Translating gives CASSGLTGHTEAFF. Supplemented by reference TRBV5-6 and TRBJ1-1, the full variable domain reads DAGVTQSPTHLIKTRGQQVTLRCSPKSGHDTVSWYQQALGQGPQFIFQYYEEEERQRGNFPDRFSGHQFPNYSSELNVNALLLGDSALYLCASSGLTGHTEAFFGQGTRLTVV.

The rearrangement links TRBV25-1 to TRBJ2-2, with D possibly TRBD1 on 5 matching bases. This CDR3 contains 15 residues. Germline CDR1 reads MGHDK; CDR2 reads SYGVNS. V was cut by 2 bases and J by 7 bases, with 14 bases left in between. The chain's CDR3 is CASSESWGLIGELFF. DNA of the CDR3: TGTGCCAGCAGTGAAAGTTGGGGCTTGATCGGGGAGCTGTTTTTT. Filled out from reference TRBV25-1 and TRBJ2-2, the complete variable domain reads EADIYQTPRYLVIGTGKKITLECSQTMGHDKMYWYQQDPGMELHLIHYSYGVNSTEKGDLSSESTVSRIRTEHFPLTLESARPSHTSQYLCASSESWGLIGELFFGEGSRLTVL.

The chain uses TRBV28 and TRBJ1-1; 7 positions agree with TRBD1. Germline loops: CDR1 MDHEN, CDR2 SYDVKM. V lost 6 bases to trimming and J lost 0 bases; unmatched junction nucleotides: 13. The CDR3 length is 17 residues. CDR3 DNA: TGTGCCAGCAGCTCCGACAGGGCAAGGGGAATGAACACTGAAGCTTTCTTT. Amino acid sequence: CASSSDRARGMNTEAFF.

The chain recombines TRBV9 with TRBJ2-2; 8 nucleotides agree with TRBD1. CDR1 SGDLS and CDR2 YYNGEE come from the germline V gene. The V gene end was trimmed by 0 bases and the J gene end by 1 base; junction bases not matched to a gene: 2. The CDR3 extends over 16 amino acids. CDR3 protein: CASSVVGTGNTGELFF. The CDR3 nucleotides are TGTGCCAGCAGCGTAGTGGGGACAGGGAACACCGGGGAGCTGTTTTTT.

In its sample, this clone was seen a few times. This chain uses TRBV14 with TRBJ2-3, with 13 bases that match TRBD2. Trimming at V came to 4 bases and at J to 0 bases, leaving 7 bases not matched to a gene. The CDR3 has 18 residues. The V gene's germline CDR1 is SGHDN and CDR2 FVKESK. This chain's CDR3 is CASSLGTSGTASTDTQYF. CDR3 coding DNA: TGTGCCAGCAGCCTCGGGACTAGCGGGACGGCTAGCACAGATACGCAGTATTTT.

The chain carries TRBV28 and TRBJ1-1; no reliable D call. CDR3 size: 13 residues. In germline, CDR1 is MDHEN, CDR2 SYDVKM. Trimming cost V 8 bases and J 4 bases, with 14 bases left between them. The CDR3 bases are TGTGCCAGCCCTGGCCCCGGGGTCACTGAAGCTTTCTTT. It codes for CASPGPGVTEAFF.

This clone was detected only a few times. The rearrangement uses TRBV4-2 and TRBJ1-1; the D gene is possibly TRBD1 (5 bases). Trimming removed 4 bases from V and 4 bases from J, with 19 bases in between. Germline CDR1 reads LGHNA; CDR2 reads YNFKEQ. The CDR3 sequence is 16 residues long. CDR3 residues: CASSRRTPPSGTEAFF. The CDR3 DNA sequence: TGTGCCAGCAGCCGGCGGACACCGCCATCGGGCACTGAAGCTTTCTTT.

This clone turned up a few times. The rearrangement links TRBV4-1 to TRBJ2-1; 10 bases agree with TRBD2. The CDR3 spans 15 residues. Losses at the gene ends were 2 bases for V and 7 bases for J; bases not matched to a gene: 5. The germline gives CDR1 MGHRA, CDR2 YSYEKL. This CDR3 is CASSQIGLAVNEQFF. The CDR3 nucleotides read TGCGCCAGCAGCCAAATCGGACTAGCGGTAAATGAGCAGTTCTTC.

The CDR3 spells CAWSRRGWTDTQYF. CDR3 bases: TGTGCCTGGAGTCGCAGGGGGTGGACAGATACGCAGTATTTT. The chain links TRBV30 to TRBJ2-3; 7 bases line up with TRBD1. V trimming: 2 bases; J trimming: 3 bases; junction bases outside the gene matches: 5. Germline V gives CDR1 GTSNPN, CDR2 SVGIG (reference sequence). The CDR3 length is 14 residues. The full variable domain, with the rest looked up from reference TRBV30 and TRBJ2-3, is SQTIHQWPATLVQPVGSPLSLECTVEGTSNPNLYWYRQAAGRGLQLLFYSVGIGQISSEVPQNLSASRPQDRQFILSSKKLLLSDSGFYLCAWSRRGWTDTQYFGPGTRLTVL.

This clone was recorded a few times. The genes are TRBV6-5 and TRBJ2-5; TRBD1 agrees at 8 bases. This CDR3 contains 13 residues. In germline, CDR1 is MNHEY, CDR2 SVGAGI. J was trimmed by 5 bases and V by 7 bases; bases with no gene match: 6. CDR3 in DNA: TGTGCCAGCACCAAGACAGGGGCCGAGACCCAGTACTTC. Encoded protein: CASTKTGAETQYF.

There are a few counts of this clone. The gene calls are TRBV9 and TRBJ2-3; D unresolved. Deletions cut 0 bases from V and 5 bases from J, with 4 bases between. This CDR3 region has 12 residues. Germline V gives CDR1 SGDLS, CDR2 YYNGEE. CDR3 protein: CASSVVKDTQYF. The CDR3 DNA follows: TGTGCCAGCAGCGTAGTCAAAGATACGCAGTATTTT.

CDR3 residues: CASSQETGGPFF. Written as DNA, the CDR3 is TGCGCCAGCAGCCAAGAAACAGGGGGCCCGTTCTTC. The chain recombines TRBV4-3 with TRBJ2-1; TRBD1 matches at 9 bases. The J segment lost 15 bases and the V segment lost 0 bases, leaving 3 bases of the junction unmatched. Germline V CDR1 and CDR2: LGHNA, YSLEER. The CDR3 totals 12 residues.

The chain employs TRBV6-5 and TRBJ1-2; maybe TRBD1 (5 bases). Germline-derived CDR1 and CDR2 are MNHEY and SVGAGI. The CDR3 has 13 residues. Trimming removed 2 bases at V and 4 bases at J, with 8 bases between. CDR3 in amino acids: CASSYPDSYGYTF. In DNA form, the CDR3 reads TGTGCCAGCAGTTACCCCGACAGCTATGGCTACACCTTC.

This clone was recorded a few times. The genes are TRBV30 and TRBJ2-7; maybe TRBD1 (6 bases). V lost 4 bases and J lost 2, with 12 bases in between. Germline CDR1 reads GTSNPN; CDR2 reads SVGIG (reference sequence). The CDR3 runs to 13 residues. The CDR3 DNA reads TGTGCCTGGAACCCGACAGGCGCCTACGAGCAGTACTTC. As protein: CAWNPTGAYEQYF.

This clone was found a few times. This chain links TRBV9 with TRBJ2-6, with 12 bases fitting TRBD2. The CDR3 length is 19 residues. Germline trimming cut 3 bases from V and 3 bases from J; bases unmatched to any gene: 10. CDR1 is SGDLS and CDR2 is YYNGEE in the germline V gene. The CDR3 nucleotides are TGTGCCAGCAGCGGAGAAAGACTAGCGGGAGTTCTTGGGGCCAACGTCCTGACTTTC. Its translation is CASSGERLAGVLGANVLTF.

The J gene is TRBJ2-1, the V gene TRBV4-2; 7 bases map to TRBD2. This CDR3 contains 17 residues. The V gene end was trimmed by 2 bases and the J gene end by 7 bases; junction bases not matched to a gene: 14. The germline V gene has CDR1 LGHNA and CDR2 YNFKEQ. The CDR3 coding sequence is TGTGCCAGCAGCCAAATCGGGACCTTAACGGGGGGAAATGAGCAGTTCTTC. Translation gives CASSQIGTLTGGNEQFF.

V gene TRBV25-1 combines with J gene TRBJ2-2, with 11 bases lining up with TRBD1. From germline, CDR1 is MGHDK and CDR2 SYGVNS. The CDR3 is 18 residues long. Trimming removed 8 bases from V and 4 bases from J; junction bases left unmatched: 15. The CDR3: CASGGTEGQGALTGELFF. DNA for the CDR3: TGTGCCAGCGGTGGGACCGAAGGACAGGGGGCCCTCACCGGGGAGCTGTTTTTT.

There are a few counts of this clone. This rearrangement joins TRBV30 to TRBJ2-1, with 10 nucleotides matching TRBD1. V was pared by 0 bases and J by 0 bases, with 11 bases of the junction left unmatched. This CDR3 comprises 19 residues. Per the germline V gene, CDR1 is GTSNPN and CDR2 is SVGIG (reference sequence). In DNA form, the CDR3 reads TGTGCCTGGAGTGTCTCCCCCGACAGGGGGCTGACCTCCTACAATGAGCAGTTCTTC. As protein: CAWSVSPDRGLTSYNEQFF.

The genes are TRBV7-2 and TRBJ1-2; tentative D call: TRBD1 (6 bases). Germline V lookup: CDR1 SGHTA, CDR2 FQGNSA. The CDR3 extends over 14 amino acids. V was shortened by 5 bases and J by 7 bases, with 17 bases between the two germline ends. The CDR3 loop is CASSHEQGDRGYTF. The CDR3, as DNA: TGTGCCAGCAGCCACGAACAGGGAGATCGTGGCTACACCTTC.

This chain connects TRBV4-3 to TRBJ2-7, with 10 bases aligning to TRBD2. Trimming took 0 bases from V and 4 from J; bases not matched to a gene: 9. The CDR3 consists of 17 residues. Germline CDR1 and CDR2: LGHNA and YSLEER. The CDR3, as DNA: TGCGCCAGCAGCCAAGATCTTTCGGCTAGCGGGAGTTACGAGCAGTACTTC. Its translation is CASSQDLSASGSYEQYF.